This TCR beta chain appears in the sequencing data of a study of memory CD4+ T cells and cytomegalovirus serostatus. Study background: Healthy Belgian adult donors included several CMV-positive and approximately 25 CMV-negative people.

Clones were sequenced by immunoSEQ multiplex PCR, and TCRdb holds only the in-frame ones, with some missing. This sample has around 50,000 clones, with roughly 80% found just once. Single viable CD3+CD4+CD8-CD45RO+ cells were sorted as the memory CD4+ T cells. Germline values: CDR1 MNHEY, CDR2 SMNVEV (reference sequence). V lost 0 bases, J lost 7 bases, and 5 bases stayed unmatched. This CDR3 spans 15 amino acids. The receptor's source is an adult in good health and CMV-seronegative. The J gene is TRBJ2-1, the V gene TRBV27; 8 bases match TRBD2. Sequencing was performed on memory CD4+ T cells from blood. CDR3: CASSLSAGVNNEQFF. The DNA of the CDR3 is TGTGCCAGCAGTTTATCAGCGGGAGTAAATAATGAGCAGTTCTTC.